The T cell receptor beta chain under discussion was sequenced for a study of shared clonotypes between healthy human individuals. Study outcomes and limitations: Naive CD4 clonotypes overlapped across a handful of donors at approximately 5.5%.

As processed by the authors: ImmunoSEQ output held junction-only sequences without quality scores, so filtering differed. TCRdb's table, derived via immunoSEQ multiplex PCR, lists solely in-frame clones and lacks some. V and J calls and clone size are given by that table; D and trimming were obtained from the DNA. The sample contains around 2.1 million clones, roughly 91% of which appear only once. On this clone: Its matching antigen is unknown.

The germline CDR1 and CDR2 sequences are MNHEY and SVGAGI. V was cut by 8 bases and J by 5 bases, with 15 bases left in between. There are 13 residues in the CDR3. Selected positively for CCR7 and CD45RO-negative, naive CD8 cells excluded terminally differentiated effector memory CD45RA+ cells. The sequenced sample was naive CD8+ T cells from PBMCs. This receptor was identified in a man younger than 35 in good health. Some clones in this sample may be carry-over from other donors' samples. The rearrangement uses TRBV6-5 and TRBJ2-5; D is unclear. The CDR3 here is CASGYVEGETQYF. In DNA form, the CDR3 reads TGTGCCAGCGGCTACGTGGAAGGGGAGACCCAGTACTTC.